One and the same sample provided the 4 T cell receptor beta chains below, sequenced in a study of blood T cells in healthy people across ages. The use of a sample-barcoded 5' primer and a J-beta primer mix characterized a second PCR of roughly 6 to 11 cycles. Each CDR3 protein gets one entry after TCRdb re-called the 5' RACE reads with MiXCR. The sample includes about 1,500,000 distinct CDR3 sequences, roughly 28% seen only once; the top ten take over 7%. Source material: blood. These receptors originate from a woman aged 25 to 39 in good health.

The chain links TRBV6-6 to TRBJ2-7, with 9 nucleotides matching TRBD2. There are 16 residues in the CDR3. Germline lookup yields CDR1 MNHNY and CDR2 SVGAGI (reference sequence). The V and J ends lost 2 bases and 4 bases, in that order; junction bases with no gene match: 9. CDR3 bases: TGTGCCAGCAGTTACGTCTGGCGGGAGGGCCTGTACGAGCAGTACTTC. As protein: CASSYVWREGLYEQYF.

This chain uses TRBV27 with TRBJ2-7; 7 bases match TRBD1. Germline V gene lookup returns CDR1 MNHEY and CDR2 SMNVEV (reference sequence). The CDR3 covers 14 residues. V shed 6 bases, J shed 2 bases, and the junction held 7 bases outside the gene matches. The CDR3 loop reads CASSGQVPPYEQYF. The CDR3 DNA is TGTGCCAGCAGCGGACAGGTCCCACCCTACGAGCAGTACTTC.

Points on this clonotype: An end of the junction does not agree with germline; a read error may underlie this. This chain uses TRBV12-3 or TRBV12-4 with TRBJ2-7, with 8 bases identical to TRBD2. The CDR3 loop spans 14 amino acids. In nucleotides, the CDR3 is TGTGCCAGCAGCTCAAGCGGGAGTGTCTACGGGCAGTACTTC. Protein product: CASSSSGSVYGQYF.

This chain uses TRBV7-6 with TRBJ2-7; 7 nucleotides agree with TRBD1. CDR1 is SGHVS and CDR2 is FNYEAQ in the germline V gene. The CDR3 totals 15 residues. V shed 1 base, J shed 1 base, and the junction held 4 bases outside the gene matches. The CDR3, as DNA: TGTGCCAGCAGCTTAGGGGACAGTGCGTCCTACGAGCAGTACTTC. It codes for CASSLGDSASYEQYF.